This record concerns one TCR beta chain sequence. This entry belongs to a study of cytomegalovirus exposure and HLA in healthy donors. The germline CDR1 and CDR2 sequences are SGHVS and FQNEAQ. Trimming cost V 5 bases and J 2 bases, with 15 bases left between them. This CDR3 is 15 amino acids long. PCR primers comprised 60 Vbeta and 13 Jbeta primers. Assay used: immunoSEQ multiplex PCR; TCRdb lists only in-frame clones, some missing. The table includes around 140,000 clones, 75% to 80% detected once. This receptor was identified in a woman aged 18-30 years in good health and CMV-seropositive. The genes are TRBV7-8 and TRBJ2-5, with D maybe TRBD2 (6 bases). Sequencing was carried out using PBMCs. DNA of the CDR3: TGTGCCAGCAGCGGGCAGCGGGCGGCACAAGAGACCCAGTACTTC. Encoded protein: CASSGQRAAQETQYF.